The 10 T cell receptor beta chains below all came from one sample that was sequenced in a study of tumor and adjacent non-tumor tissue in lung cancer. TCRbeta libraries were built with three rounds of nested PCR, modified from ARM-PCR. Each CDR3 protein gets one entry after TCRdb re-called the multiplex PCR reads with MiXCR. The sample lists tens of thousands of distinct CDR3 sequences, 60% seen once, with over 20% in the top ten. The template was RNA from unsorted bulk tissue. The sequencing input was lung tumor tissue. These receptors originate from a man aged 50 or older with non-small cell lung cancer.

Notes on this clonotype: A junction end diverges from the germline sequence, so it may reflect a read error. This sequence joins TRBV11-2 and TRBJ2-5; D is tentatively TRBD1 or TRBD2 (5 bases each). Germline CDR1 reads SGHAT; CDR2 reads FQNNGV. This CDR3 comprises 15 residues. The CDR3 region is CVSSLVGGRGETQYF. CDR3 bases: TGTGTCAGCAGCTTAGTTGGGGGACGGGGAGAGACCCAGTACTTC.

This clonotype has only a few counts. The CDR3 does not close with the conserved phenylalanine or tryptophan, likely indicating a read error. The chain employs TRBV28 and TRBJ2-7; D not resolved. Germline V gene lookup returns CDR1 MDHEN and CDR2 SYDVKM. This CDR3 region has 11 residues. Trimming removed 1 base from V and 3 bases from J, with 1 base in between. This CDR3 is CASSLFYEQYL. The CDR3 DNA reads as TGTGCCAGCAGTTTATTCTACGAGCAGTACCTC.

This clonotype was detected many times. V usage is TRBV6-2 or TRBV6-3 and J usage is TRBJ2-4, with 7 bases matching TRBD1. The CDR3 consists of 15 residues. Losses at the gene ends were 1 base for V and 3 bases for J; bases not matched to a gene: 3. Germline CDR1 is MNHEY and CDR2 is SVGEGT. CDR3 in DNA: TGTGCCAGCAGTTACTGGGACAGCGGCAAAAACATTCAGTACTTC. It encodes CASSYWDSGKNIQYF.

This clonotype has at least ten counts. The chain has TRBV6-1 and TRBJ1-2, with D possibly matching TRBD1 (5 bases). The V gene's germline CDR1 is MNHNS and CDR2 SASEGT. The CDR3 contains 11 residues. Trimming removed 6 bases from V and 13 bases from J, with 15 bases in between. CDR3 residues: CASSPRGRVTF. CDR3 bases: TGTGCCAGCAGCCCACGGGGGAGAGTCACCTTC.

This clonotype was picked up many times. The V call is TRBV6-1, the J call TRBJ2-7; D is ambiguous. CDR3 size: 12 residues. The V and J ends lost 2 bases and 9 bases respectively, with 11 bases between them. Germline values: CDR1 MNHNS, CDR2 SASEGT. The CDR3 sequence: CASSELGMGQYF. The CDR3, as DNA: TGTGCCAGCAGTGAACTGGGTATGGGGCAGTACTTC.

This clonotype has a count of ten or more. The chain recombines TRBV6-1 with TRBJ2-4, with 9 bases matching TRBD1. CDR3 length equals 12 residues. Germline CDR1 is MNHNS and CDR2 is SASEGT. In DNA, the CDR3 is TGTGCAGCGGGACAGGGTGCAAACATTCAGTACTTC. It specifies CAAGQGANIQYF.

This clonotype was seen ten or more times. The chain carries TRBV6-6 and TRBJ2-7, with TRBD2 identical over 7 bases. There are 14 residues in the CDR3. Trimming took 6 bases from V and 4 from J; bases not matched to a gene: 9. Germline V gene data show CDR1 as MNHNY and CDR2 as SVGAGI (reference sequence). As DNA, the CDR3 is TGTGCCAGCAGCTCCCGGACTAGTCGGTACGAGCAGTACTTC. This translates into CASSSRTSRYEQYF.

This clonotype was detected many times. V and J are TRBV25-1 and TRBJ2-1; 7 bases line up with TRBD2. Losses at the gene ends were 2 bases for V and 7 bases for J; bases not matched to a gene: 8. Germline-derived CDR1 and CDR2 are MGHDK and SYGVNS. The CDR3 runs 15 residues. The CDR3 coding sequence is TGTGCCAGCAGTGAACTCGGGACTATGGATAATGAGCAGTTCTTC. As protein: CASSELGTMDNEQFF.

As for this clonotype: Possible read error: a much larger clone is one base away. The chain links TRBV6-5 to TRBJ1-6; D unclear. The germline CDR1 and CDR2 sequences are MNHEY and SVGAGI. V lost 11 bases to trimming and J lost 7 bases, with 18 bases between them. This CDR3 is built from 14 residues. CDR3 coding DNA: TGTGCCGGCACCGTCAATCGATTGAATTCACCCCTCCACTTT. Translating gives CAGTVNRLNSPLHF.

This clonotype was seen just once. The junction departs from the called germline gene at one end, perhaps through a read error. The rearrangement joins TRBV24-1 to TRBJ2-3; D may be TRBD1 (5 bases). The germline V gene encodes CDR1 KGHDR and CDR2 SFDVKD. The CDR3 runs 17 residues. CDR3 in amino acids: CATSDPRQWRSTDTLYF. The DNA of the CDR3 is TGTGCCACCAGTGATCCCCGACAGTGGCGAAGCACAGATACGCTGTATTTT.